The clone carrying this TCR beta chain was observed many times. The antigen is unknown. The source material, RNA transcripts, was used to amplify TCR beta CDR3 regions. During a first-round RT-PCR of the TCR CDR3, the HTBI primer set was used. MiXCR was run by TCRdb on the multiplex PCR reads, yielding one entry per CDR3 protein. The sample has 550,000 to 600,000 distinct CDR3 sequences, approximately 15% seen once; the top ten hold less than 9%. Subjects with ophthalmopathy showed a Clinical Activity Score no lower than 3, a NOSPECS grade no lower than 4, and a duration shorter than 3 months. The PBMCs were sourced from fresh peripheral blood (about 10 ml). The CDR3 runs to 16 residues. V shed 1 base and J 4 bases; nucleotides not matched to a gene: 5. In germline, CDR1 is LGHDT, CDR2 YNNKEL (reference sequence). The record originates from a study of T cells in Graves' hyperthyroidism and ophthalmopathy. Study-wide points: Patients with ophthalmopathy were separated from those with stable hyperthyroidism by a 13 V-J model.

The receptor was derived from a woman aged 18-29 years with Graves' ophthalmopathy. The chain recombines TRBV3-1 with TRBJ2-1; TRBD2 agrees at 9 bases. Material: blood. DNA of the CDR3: TGTGCCAGCAGCCAAGGGGGACTAGCCCGATACAATGAGCAGTTCTTC. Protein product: CASSQGGLARYNEQFF.